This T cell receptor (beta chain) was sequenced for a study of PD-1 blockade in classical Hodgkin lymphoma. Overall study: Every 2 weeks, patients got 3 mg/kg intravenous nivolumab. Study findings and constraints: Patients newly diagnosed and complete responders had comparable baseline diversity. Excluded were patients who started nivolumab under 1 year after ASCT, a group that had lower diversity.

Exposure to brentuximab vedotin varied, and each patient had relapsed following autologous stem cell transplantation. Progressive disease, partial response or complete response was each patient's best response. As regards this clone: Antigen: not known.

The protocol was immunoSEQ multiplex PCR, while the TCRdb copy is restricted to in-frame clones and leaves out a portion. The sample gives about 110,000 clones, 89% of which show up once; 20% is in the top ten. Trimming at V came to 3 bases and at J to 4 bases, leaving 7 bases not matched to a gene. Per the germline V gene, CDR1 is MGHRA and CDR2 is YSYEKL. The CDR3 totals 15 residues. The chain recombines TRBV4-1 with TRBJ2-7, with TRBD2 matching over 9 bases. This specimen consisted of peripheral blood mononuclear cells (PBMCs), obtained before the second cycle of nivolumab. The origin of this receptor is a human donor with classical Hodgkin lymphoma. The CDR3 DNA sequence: TGCGCCAGCAGCCACCCAGGACTAGCGTATTACGAGCAGTACTTC. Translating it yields CASSHPGLAYYEQYF.